This TCR beta chain was retrieved from a study of blood T cell repertoires in COVID-19. This clone was observed a handful of times. As handled by the study authors: The authors estimated nucleated cell counts from reference gene primer amplification. The method was immunoSEQ multiplex PCR; TCRdb's version includes in-frame clones alone and lacks a portion of them. V and J calls and clone size follow that table, whereas D and trimming were derived from the DNA. Seen here are around 260,000 clones, 80% to 90% observed once, and the top ten hold roughly 1.9%. Sequenced material: peripheral blood. This clonotype was obtained from a young man with active or convalescent COVID-19.

CDR3 in DNA: TGTGCCAGCAGCCACGAGTACAGGACAGACACTAATTCACCCCTCCACTTT. Translated, it gives CASSHEYRTDTNSPLHF. J is TRBJ1-6 and V is TRBV3-1 (or the pseudogene TRBV3-2), with D possibly TRBD1 on 6 matching bases. The ends were cut back, 3 bases at V and 6 bases at J, with 18 bases in the middle. The CDR3 length is 17 residues. The germline gives CDR1 LGHDT, CDR2 YNNKEL (reference sequence).